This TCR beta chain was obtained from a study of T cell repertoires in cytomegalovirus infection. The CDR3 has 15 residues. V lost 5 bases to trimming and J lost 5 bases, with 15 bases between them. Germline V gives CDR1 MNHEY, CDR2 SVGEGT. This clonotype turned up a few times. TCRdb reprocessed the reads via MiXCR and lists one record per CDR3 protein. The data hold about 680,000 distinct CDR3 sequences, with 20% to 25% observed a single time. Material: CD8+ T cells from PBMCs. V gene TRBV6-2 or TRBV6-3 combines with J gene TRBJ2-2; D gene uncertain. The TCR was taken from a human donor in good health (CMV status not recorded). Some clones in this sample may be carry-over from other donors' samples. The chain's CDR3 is CASSPFRASTGELFF. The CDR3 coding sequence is TGTGCCAGCAGTCCTTTTCGGGCGAGTACCGGGGAGCTGTTTTTT.